These 32 T cell receptor beta chains were all obtained from the same sample, sequenced in a study of cytomegalovirus exposure and HLA in healthy donors. 13 Jbeta primers and 60 Vbeta primers were used for the PCR. This table comes from immunoSEQ multiplex PCR, and its TCRdb copy is limited to in-frame clones, with some not included. The sample has roughly 180,000 clones, about four fifths seen once; the top ten hold approximately 2.6%. The specimen sequenced was PBMCs. Source of these receptors: a female donor in good health and CMV-seronegative.

The gene calls are TRBV10-3 and TRBJ2-1; 12 nucleotides agree with TRBD1. Germline lookup yields CDR1 ENHRY and CDR2 SYGVKD. J was trimmed by 7 bases and V by 9 bases; bases with no gene match: 10. This CDR3 spans 15 amino acids. CDR3 in DNA: TGTGCCATAAAAGGGGACAGGGGGCAATTAAATGAGCAGTTCTTC. Its protein is CAIKGDRGQLNEQFF.

The J gene is TRBJ2-2, the V gene TRBV29-1; 8 nucleotides match TRBD2. The junction had 1 base not matched to a gene; V was cut back by 3 bases and J by 1 base. Looked up from germline, CDR1 is SQVTM and CDR2 is ANQGSEA. The CDR3 totals 14 residues. The CDR3 nucleotides read TGCAGCGTTGATCTAGCGGGGAACACCGGGGAGCTGTTTTTT. Translation: CSVDLAGNTGELFF.

This rearrangement joins TRBV5-6 to TRBJ2-2; 7 bases fit TRBD1. Germline CDR1 is SGHDT and CDR2 is YYEEEE. J was trimmed by 3 bases and V by 2 bases; bases with no gene match: 10. CDR3 length equals 17 residues. This chain's CDR3 is CASSLQSGTVYTGELFF. The CDR3 nucleotides read TGTGCCAGCAGCTTACAATCCGGGACAGTTTACACCGGGGAGCTGTTTTTT. Based on the CDR3 plus reference TRBV5-6 and TRBJ2-2, the full variable domain is DAGVTQSPTHLIKTRGQQVTLRCSPKSGHDTVSWYQQALGQGPQFIFQYYEEEERQRGNFPDRFSGHQFPNYSSELNVNALLLGDSALYLCASSLQSGTVYTGELFFGEGSRLTVL.

The gene calls are TRBV11-2 and TRBJ2-6; D unclear. The CDR3 is 15 amino acids. Per the germline V gene, CDR1 is SGHAT and CDR2 is FQNNGV. The ends were cut back, 5 bases at V and 0 bases at J, with 8 bases in the middle. As DNA, the CDR3 is TGTGCCAGCAGCCACGGGTTCTCTGGGGCCAACGTCCTGACTTTC. It is translated as CASSHGFSGANVLTF.

This clone was counted a few times. The V gene is TRBV10-2, the J gene TRBJ2-5; 8 bases match TRBD1. J lost 3 bases, V lost 4 bases, and 7 bases had no gene match. The V gene's germline CDR1 is WSHSY and CDR2 SAAADI. This CDR3 comprises 15 residues. The CDR3 nucleotides are TGCGCCAGCAGTGCCCAGGGGGCGAGTAAAGAGACCCAGTACTTC. This sequence encodes CASSAQGASKETQYF.

The chain combines TRBV2 with TRBJ1-5; D gene uncertain. Germline V gene lookup returns CDR1 SNHLY and CDR2 FYNNEI. CDR3 length: 15 residues. Trimming cost V 4 bases and J 1 base, with 11 bases left between them. The CDR3, as DNA: TGTGCCAGCAGTGGAGGTAGCATCAGCAATCAGCCCCAGCATTTT. This sequence encodes CASSGGSISNQPQHF. The full variable domain, completed using reference TRBV2 and TRBJ1-5, is EPEVTQTPSHQVTQMGQEVILRCVPISNHLYFYWYRQILGQKVEFLVSFYNNEISEKSEIFDDQFSVERPDGSNFTLKIRSTKLEDSAMYFCASSGGSISNQPQHFGDGTRLSIL.

This chain uses TRBV6-5 with TRBJ1-1, with D possibly matching TRBD1 (5 bases). The V gene's germline CDR1 is MNHEY and CDR2 SVGAGI. The V and J ends lost 6 bases and 0 bases respectively, with 14 bases between them. CDR3 size: 15 residues. The CDR3: CASRRAGGMNTEAFF. CDR3 in DNA: TGTGCCAGCAGGCGGGCGGGGGGGATGAACACTGAAGCTTTCTTT.

The chain recombines TRBV18 with TRBJ2-1; TRBD2 matches at 15 bases. Trimming took 2 bases from V and 10 from J; bases not matched to a gene: 9. The CDR3 consists of 17 residues. The germline V gene encodes CDR1 KGHSH and CDR2 LQKENI. The CDR3 nucleotides are TGTGCCAGCTCACCAAATGGAGGACTAGCGGGAGGGGAAGAGCAGTTCTTC. Its protein product is CASSPNGGLAGGEEQFF.

The V and J genes are TRBV10-3 and TRBJ1-5; 11 positions agree with TRBD1. The CDR3 covers 19 residues. Germline assignment: CDR1 ENHRY and CDR2 SYGVKD. The trim removed 0 bases at V and 0 bases at J, leaving 7 bases unmatched. This chain's CDR3 is CAISESGTGGIDSNQPQHF. CDR3 sequence (DNA): TGTGCCATCAGTGAGTCAGGGACAGGGGGTATAGATAGCAATCAGCCCCAGCATTTT.

This chain joins TRBV4-1 and TRBJ1-1, with TRBD1 matching 8 bases. There are 14 residues in the CDR3. CDR1 MGHRA and CDR2 YSYEKL come from the germline V gene. Germline trimming cut 0 bases from V and 11 bases from J; bases unmatched to any gene: 8. In DNA, the CDR3 is TGCGCCAGCAGCCAAGAACAGGGGGACTTTAGGGCTTTCTTT. It is translated as CASSQEQGDFRAFF.

The genes are TRBV4-1 and TRBJ1-1, with a possible D match to TRBD1 (5 bases). Germline V gives CDR1 MGHRA, CDR2 YSYEKL. Deletions cut 2 bases from V and 4 bases from J, with 23 bases between. The CDR3 is 18 amino acids. The CDR3 nucleotides read TGCGCCAGCAGCCAATCGATGTTGGGCGGGGGTGAGGGCACTGAAGCTTTCTTT. It specifies CASSQSMLGGGEGTEAFF.

This chain links TRBV11-2 with TRBJ2-5; D may be TRBD1 (5 bases). Deletions cut 0 bases from V and 2 bases from J, with 13 bases between. CDR1 is SGHAT and CDR2 is FQNNGV in the germline V gene. This CDR3 has 16 residues. This CDR3 is CASSLDRIREQETQYF. The CDR3 nucleotides read TGTGCCAGCAGCTTAGATCGAATCAGGGAACAAGAGACCCAGTACTTC.

J is TRBJ2-2 and V is TRBV4-1, with 8 bases identical to TRBD1. The CDR3 length is 14 residues. Trimming removed 5 bases from V and 5 bases from J; junction bases left unmatched: 4. Germline V gene lookup returns CDR1 MGHRA and CDR2 YSYEKL. The CDR3 region has the DNA TGCGCCAGCAGCGGACAGGGCGGGACCGGGGAGCTGTTTTTT. Encoded protein: CASSGQGGTGELFF.

The rearrangement links TRBV15 to TRBJ2-7; 7 positions agree with TRBD2. Unmatched junction bases numbered 11, after V lost 5 bases and J lost 7 bases. This CDR3 has 14 amino acids. Germline CDR1 is LNHNV and CDR2 is YYDKDF (reference sequence). The CDR3 sequence: CATSDGGGRREQYF. The CDR3 DNA sequence: TGTGCCACCAGCGACGGCGGGGGACGGCGTGAGCAGTACTTC.

J is TRBJ2-5 and V is TRBV5-3; D is possibly TRBD2 (7 bases). TRBV5-3 belongs to the ORF category, with a function that is uncertain. There are 16 residues in the CDR3. Deletions cut 3 bases from V and 5 bases from J, with 20 bases between. For the CDR3, the DNA is TGTGCCAGAAGCTCCAGGGGACGCGGGAGTGAGGAGACCCAGTACTTC. Amino acid sequence: CARSSRGRGSEETQYF.

Written as DNA, the CDR3 is TGTGCCAGCAGCTTACTAAGGGGTCAAGAGACCCAGTACTTC. It is translated as CASSLLRGQETQYF. V usage is TRBV11-2 and J usage is TRBJ2-5; possible D gene TRBD1, 5 bases. The CDR3 covers 14 residues. Germline-derived CDR1 and CDR2 are SGHAT and FQNNGV. Trimming removed 2 bases from V and 2 bases from J, with 9 bases in between.

The table lists this clone with a count of one. The chain combines TRBV5-1 with TRBJ2-7, with 8 nucleotides matching TRBD2. The CDR3 runs to 15 residues. From germline, CDR1 is SGHRS and CDR2 YFSETQ. After removal of 0 bases from V and 4 bases from J, the junction contained 6 bases not matched to a gene. CDR3 bases: TGCGCCAGCAGCTTGGGAGCGGGAGATCAATACGAGCAGTACTTC. This gives the protein CASSLGAGDQYEQYF.

This clone appeared a single time. The chain is built from TRBV7-3 and TRBJ2-2; D is uncertain. The CDR3 loop spans 13 amino acids. Germline V gene sequence: CDR1 SGHTA, CDR2 FQGTGA. V was trimmed by 5 bases and J by 0 bases, leaving 4 bases between them. The chain's CDR3 is CASSRANTGELFF. As DNA, the CDR3 is TGTGCCAGCAGCCGGGCGAACACCGGGGAGCTGTTTTTT.

V and J are TRBV7-8 and TRBJ2-7, with TRBD2 matching 7 bases. This CDR3 is 16 amino acids long. Germline CDR1 reads SGHVS; CDR2 reads FQNEAQ. V shed 1 base and J 2 bases; nucleotides not matched to a gene: 8. In nucleotides, the CDR3 is TGTGCCAGCAGCTTAGAGTTCGCGGGGGTTACCTACGAGCAGTACTTC. Its translation: CASSLEFAGVTYEQYF.

The rearrangement uses TRBV27 and TRBJ1-5, with D unclear. The CDR3 is 15 amino acids. Germline CDR1 and CDR2: MNHEY and SMNVEV (reference sequence). Trimming removed 5 bases at V and 0 bases at J, with 11 bases between. The CDR3 is CASSPLGYSNQPQHF. The CDR3 DNA reads as TGTGCCAGCAGTCCACTAGGTTATAGCAATCAGCCCCAGCATTTT.

The V and J genes are TRBV4-1 and TRBJ2-3, with D possibly TRBD2 on 6 matching bases. Germline-derived CDR1 and CDR2 are MGHRA and YSYEKL. The CDR3 consists of 16 residues. V gave up 0 bases and J gave up 0 bases, with 10 bases separating them. The CDR3 sequence: CASSQDLGTSTDTQYF. The DNA of the CDR3 is TGCGCCAGCAGCCAAGATCTCGGGACTAGCACAGATACGCAGTATTTT.

The CDR3 nucleotides are TGTGCCAGCAGCTTAGAATCTTGGGGAGGGGCAGCTTTCTTT. Translation: CASSLESWGGAAFF. The J gene is TRBJ1-1, the V gene TRBV7-2; weak D call: TRBD1 (5 bases). Trimming left V 1 base short and J 10 bases short, with 16 bases between. From germline, CDR1 is SGHTA and CDR2 FQGNSA. The CDR3 is made up of 14 amino acids.

This clone was counted only a few times. Other nucleotide sequences in the sample specify the same CDR3. The chain has TRBV9 and TRBJ2-7, with D perhaps matching TRBD2 (6 bases). CDR1 and CDR2 from the germline V gene are SGDLS and YYNGEE. V was cut by 0 bases and J by 1 base, with 8 bases left in between. There are 14 residues in the CDR3. The CDR3 loop is CASSVVGGSYEQYF. Written as DNA, the CDR3 is TGTGCCAGCAGCGTAGTGGGGGGTTCCTACGAGCAGTACTTC.

The J gene is TRBJ2-7, the V gene TRBV19; 14 bases match TRBD2. V gave up 3 bases and J gave up 1 base; unmatched junction bases: 14. Germline CDR1 reads LNHDA; CDR2 reads SQIVND (reference sequence). The CDR3 has 20 amino acids. The CDR3 DNA sequence: TGTGCCAGTAGTATTGAGGAGGGACCGGGACTAGCGGGAGCATCCTACGAGCAGTACTTC. Its translation: CASSIEEGPGLAGASYEQYF.

The V and J genes are TRBV28 and TRBJ2-1; TRBD2 matches at 8 bases. J was trimmed by 4 bases and V by 5 bases; bases with no gene match: 13. The CDR3 runs 17 residues. Per the germline V gene, CDR1 is MDHEN and CDR2 is SYDVKM. This CDR3 reads CASSPGVLAERYNEQFF. CDR3 in DNA: TGTGCCAGCAGTCCAGGGGTACTAGCGGAACGATACAATGAGCAGTTCTTC.

This clone was found a few times. The rearrangement links TRBV5-1 to TRBJ2-3; possibly TRBD2 for D (6 bases). The CDR3 runs to 18 residues. V lost 6 bases, J lost 0 bases, and 23 bases lay in between. Germline V gene lookup returns CDR1 SGHRS and CDR2 YFSETQ. The CDR3 sequence: CASTLGWARESSTDTQYF. CDR3 nucleotides: TGCGCCAGCACGCTGGGTTGGGCCCGGGAGTCTAGCACAGATACGCAGTATTTT.

This clone showed up just once. The rearrangement uses TRBV5-1 and TRBJ2-1; 8 nucleotides agree with TRBD1. This CDR3 is built from 16 residues. Germline V CDR1 and CDR2: SGHRS, YFSETQ. The V and J ends lost 4 bases and 1 base, in that order; junction bases with no gene match: 7. The CDR3 sequence is CASSLWTGRSYNEQFF. The CDR3 nucleotides are TGCGCCAGCAGCCTGTGGACAGGGCGATCCTACAATGAGCAGTTCTTC.

This clone has just a few counts. The genes are TRBV6-1 and TRBJ1-3; possibly TRBD1 for D (6 bases). This CDR3 is 15 amino acids long. The V end lost 8 bases, the J end lost 2 bases, and 16 bases lay between the germline ends. Germline-derived CDR1 and CDR2 are MNHNS and SASEGT. This CDR3 is CASSLGHRTGNTIYF. CDR3 DNA: TGTGCCAGCTCGTTGGGACACCGGACTGGAAACACCATATATTTT.

This clone was found once. The chain uses TRBV5-1 and TRBJ1-4; 8 bases are shared with TRBD1. The V and J ends lost 4 bases and 5 bases, in that order; junction bases with no gene match: 10. CDR1 is SGHRS, CDR2 YFSETQ, per germline. The CDR3 is 16 amino acids. This chain's CDR3 is CASSRDGQGWNEKLFF. The CDR3, as DNA: TGCGCCAGCAGCCGAGATGGACAGGGATGGAATGAAAAACTGTTTTTT.

This chain links TRBV6-5 with TRBJ1-4; the D gene is possibly TRBD1 (6 bases). Trimming took off 2 bases at V and 9 bases at J, with 10 bases between the two ends. CDR3 size: 13 residues. CDR1 MNHEY and CDR2 SVGAGI come from the germline V gene. In DNA form, the CDR3 reads TGTGCCAGCAGTTACGGAGACAGGCAAAAACTGTTTTTT. Translated, it gives CASSYGDRQKLFF.

The chain couples TRBV28 to TRBJ2-5; the D gene is possibly TRBD1 (6 bases). Germline loops: CDR1 MDHEN, CDR2 SYDVKM. The V gene lost 3 bases and the J gene lost 2 bases, with 13 bases spanning the gap. The CDR3 has 15 amino acids. This CDR3 is CASSFVDSGQETQYF. The CDR3 nucleotides are TGTGCCAGCAGTTTCGTGGACAGTGGACAAGAGACCCAGTACTTC. Supplemented by reference TRBV28 and TRBJ2-5, the full variable domain reads DVKVTQSSRYLVKRTGEKVFLECVQDMDHENMFWYRQDPGLGLRLIYFSYDVKMKEKGDIPEGYSVSREKKERFSLILESASTNQTSMYLCASSFVDSGQETQYFGPGTRLLVL.

This chain links TRBV5-1 with TRBJ1-4; D ambiguous. CDR1 and CDR2 (germline): SGHRS, YFSETQ. The CDR3 loop spans 13 amino acids. V lost 5 bases and J 0 bases, leaving 5 bases between the germline ends. This CDR3 reads CASRGATNEKLFF. In nucleotides, the CDR3 is TGCGCCAGCAGGGGCGCAACTAATGAAAAACTGTTTTTT. Full variable domain (remainder filled in from reference TRBV5-1 and TRBJ1-4): KAGVTQTPRYLIKTRGQQVTLSCSPISGHRSVSWYQQTPGQGLQFLFEYFSETQRNKGNFPGRFSGRQFSNSRSEMNVSTLELGDSALYLCASRGATNEKLFFGSGTQLSVL.